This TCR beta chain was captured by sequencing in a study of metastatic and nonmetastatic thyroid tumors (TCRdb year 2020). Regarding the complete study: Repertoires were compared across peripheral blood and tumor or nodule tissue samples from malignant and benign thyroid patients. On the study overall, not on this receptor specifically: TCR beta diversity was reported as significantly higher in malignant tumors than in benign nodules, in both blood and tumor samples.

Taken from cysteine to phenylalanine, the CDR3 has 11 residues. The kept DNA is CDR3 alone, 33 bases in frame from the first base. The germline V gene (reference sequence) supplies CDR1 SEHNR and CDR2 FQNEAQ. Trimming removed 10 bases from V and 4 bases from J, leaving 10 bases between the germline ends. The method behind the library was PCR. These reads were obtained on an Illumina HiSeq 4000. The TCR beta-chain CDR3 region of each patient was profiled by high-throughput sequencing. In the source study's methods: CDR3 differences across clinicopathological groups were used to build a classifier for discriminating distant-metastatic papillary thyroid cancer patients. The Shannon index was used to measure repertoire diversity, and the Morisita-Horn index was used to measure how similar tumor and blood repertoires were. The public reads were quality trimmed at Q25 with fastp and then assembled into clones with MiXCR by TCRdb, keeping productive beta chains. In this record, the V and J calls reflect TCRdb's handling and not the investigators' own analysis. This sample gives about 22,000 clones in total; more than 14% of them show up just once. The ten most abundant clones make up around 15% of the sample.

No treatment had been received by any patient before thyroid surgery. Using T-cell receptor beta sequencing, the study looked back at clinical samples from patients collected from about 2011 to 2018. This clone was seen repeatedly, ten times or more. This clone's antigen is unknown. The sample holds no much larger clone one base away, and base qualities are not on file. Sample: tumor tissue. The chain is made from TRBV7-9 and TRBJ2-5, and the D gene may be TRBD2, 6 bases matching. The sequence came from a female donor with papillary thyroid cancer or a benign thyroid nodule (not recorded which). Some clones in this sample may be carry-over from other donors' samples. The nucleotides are TGTGCCACCGGGGAGGTAGAGACCCAGTACTTC. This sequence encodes CATGEVETQYF.